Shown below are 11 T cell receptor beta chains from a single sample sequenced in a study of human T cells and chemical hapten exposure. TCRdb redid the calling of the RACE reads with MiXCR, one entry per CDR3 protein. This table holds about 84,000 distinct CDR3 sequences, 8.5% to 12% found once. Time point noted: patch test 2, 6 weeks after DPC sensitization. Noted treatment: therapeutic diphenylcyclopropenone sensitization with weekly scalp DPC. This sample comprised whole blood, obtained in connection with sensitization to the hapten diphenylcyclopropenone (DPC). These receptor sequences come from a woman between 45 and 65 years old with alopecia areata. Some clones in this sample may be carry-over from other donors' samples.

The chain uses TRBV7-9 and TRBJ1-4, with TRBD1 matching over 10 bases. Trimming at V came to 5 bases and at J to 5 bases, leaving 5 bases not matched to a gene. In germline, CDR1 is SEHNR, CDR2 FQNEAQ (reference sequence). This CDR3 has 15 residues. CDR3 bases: TGTGCCAGCAGCGGGCGGACAGGGGGAAATGAAAAACTGTTTTTT. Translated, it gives CASSGRTGGNEKLFF.

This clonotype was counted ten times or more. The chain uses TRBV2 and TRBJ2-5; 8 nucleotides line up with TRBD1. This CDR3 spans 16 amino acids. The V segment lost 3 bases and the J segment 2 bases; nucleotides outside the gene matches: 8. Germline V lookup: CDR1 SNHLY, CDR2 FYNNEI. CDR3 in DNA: TGTGCCAGCAGTGATTTTTACGGGACAGGTCAAGAGACCCAGTACTTC. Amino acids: CASSDFYGTGQETQYF.

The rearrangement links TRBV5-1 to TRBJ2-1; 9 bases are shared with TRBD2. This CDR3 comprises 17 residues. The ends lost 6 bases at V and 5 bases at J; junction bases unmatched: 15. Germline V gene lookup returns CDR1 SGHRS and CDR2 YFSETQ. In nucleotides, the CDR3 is TGCGCCAGCACTAGGGTCGGGACTAGCCAGTTTGACAATGAGCAGTTCTTC. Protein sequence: CASTRVGTSQFDNEQFF.

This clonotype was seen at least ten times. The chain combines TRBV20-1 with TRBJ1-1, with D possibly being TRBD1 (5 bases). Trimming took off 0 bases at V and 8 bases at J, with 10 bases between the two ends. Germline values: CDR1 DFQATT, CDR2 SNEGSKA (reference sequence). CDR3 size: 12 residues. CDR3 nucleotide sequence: TGCAGTGCTAGAGATTCGGGGCAAGAAGCTTTCTTT. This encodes CSARDSGQEAFF.

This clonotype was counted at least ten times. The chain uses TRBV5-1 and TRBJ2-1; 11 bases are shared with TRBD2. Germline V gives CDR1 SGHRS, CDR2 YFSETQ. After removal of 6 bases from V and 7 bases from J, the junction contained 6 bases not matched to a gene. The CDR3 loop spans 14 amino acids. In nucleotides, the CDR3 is TGCGCCAGCACCATTAGCGGGAGGGTTAATGAGCAGTTCTTC. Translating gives CASTISGRVNEQFF.

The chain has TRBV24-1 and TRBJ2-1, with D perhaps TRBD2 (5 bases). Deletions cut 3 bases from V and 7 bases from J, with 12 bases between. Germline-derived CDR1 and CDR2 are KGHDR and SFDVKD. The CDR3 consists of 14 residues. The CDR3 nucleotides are TGTGCCACCAGTGATACTCTCCCGGGGAATGAGCAGTTCTTC. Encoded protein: CATSDTLPGNEQFF.

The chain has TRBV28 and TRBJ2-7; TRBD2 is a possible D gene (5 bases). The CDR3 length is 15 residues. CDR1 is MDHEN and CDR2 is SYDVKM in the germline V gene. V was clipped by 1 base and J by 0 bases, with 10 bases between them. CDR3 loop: CASSLFRGSSYEQYF. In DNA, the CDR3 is TGTGCCAGCAGTTTATTCCGGGGAAGCTCCTACGAGCAGTACTTC.

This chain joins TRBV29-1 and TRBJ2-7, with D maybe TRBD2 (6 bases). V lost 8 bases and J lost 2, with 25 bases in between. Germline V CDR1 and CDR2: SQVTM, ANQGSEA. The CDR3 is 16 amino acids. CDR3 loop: CSTSGGEVGGTYEQYF. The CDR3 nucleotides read TGCAGCACCTCCGGTGGGGAGGTGGGAGGAACCTACGAGCAGTACTTC.

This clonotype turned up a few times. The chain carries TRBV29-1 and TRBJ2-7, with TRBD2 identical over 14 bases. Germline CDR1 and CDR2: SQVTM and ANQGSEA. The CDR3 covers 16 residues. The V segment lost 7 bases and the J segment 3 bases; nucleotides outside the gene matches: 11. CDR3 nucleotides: TGCAGCGCTTCAACAGGGACTAGCGGGAGACTCTACGAGCAGTACTTC. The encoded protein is CSASTGTSGRLYEQYF.

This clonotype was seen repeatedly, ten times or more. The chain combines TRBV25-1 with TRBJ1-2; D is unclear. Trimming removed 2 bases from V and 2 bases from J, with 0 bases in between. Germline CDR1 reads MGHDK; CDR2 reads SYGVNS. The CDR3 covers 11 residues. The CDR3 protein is CASSENYGYTF. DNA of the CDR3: TGTGCCAGCAGTGAAAACTATGGCTACACCTTC.

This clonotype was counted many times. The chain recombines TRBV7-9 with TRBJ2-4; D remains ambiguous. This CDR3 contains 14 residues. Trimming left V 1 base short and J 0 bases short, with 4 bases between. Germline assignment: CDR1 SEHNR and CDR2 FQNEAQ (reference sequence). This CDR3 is CASSLGLAKNIQYF. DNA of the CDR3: TGTGCCAGCAGCTTAGGATTAGCCAAAAACATTCAGTACTTC.